This T cell receptor beta chain was obtained from a study of T-cell reconstitution after alpha-beta-depleted transplantation in children. This clonotype was observed many times. V lost 6 bases to trimming and J lost 0 bases, with 15 bases between them. This CDR3 is 15 amino acids long. The authors prepared the TCRbeta library with unique molecular identifiers. TCRdb re-analysed the PCR reads in MiXCR, keeping a single row per CDR3 protein. The sample yields roughly 610,000 distinct CDR3 sequences, about 10% seen once. The source was PBMCs from the stem cell graft donor, collected from the stem cell graft. The chain uses TRBV12-3 or TRBV12-4 and TRBJ2-7, with a possible D match to TRBD1 (5 bases). This TCR was sampled from a human donor who donated a stem cell graft to a child with acute myeloid leukemia. In nucleotides, the CDR3 is TGTGCCAGCAGACCCCAGGGATCCGTCTCCTACGAGCAGTACTTC. Its translation is CASRPQGSVSYEQYF.